This TCR beta chain originates from a study of blood T cell repertoires in COVID-19. Study summary: Collection of acute and convalescent COVID-19 samples took place in the United States, Italy and Spain. T cells, B-cell-depleted T cells, or PBMCs supplied cDNA or gDNA.

This clone occurred once. In the authors' methods: Amplification from reference gene primers served as the basis for estimated nucleated cell counts. The assay was immunoSEQ multiplex PCR, and TCRdb's table has in-frame clones only and misses some. Clone size and the V and J calls come from that table; the DNA yielded D and trimming. The sample lists about 230,000 clones; 87% were seen once. Trimming stripped 7 bases from V and 0 bases from J, with 10 bases between. The germline gives CDR1 SGHTA, CDR2 FQGTGA. The CDR3 extends over 15 amino acids. The specimen sequenced was peripheral blood. The chain recombines TRBV7-3 with TRBJ2-6; D unclear. The sequence came from a woman aged 18 to 35 who had recovered from COVID-19. The DNA of the CDR3 is TGTGCCAGCATAAAGCGTTCCTCTGGGGCCAACGTCCTGACTTTC. Its translation is CASIKRSSGANVLTF.